The 30 T cell receptor beta chains below were found in one sample sequenced in a study of blood T cell repertoires in COVID-19 (dated by TCRdb to 2020 to 2022). Library generation was performed with the immunoSEQ multiplex PCR assay. The table was pulled from immuneACCESS by TCRdb, which kept in-frame rearrangements only. Such tables lose some clones; where checked, under half of the loss comes from unresolved V genes, and the rest has no known cause. In this sample the table shows approximately 210,000 clones, roughly 87% of which occur a single time. The top ten clones comprise about 2.3% of the sample. The sequenced sample consisted of PBMCs or T cells enriched from blood (not recorded which). These receptors originate from a woman in her 30s who had recovered from COVID-19.

The genes are TRBV24-1 and TRBJ1-2, with TRBD1 matching 10 bases. Germline V gene lookup returns CDR1 KGHDR and CDR2 SFDVKD. The V and J ends lost 4 bases and 7 bases, in that order; junction bases with no gene match: 8. The CDR3 totals 15 residues. CDR3 amino acids: CATSETGTGALGYTF. CDR3 DNA sequence: TGTGCCACCAGTGAGACCGGGACAGGGGCGCTTGGCTACACCTTC.

The chain couples TRBV5-1 to TRBJ2-1; 9 bases match TRBD2. Germline-derived CDR1 and CDR2 are SGHRS and YFSETQ. The CDR3 has 18 amino acids. J gave up 0 bases and V 0 bases, and 7 bases lay outside the gene matches. CDR3 nucleotides: TGCGCCAGCAGCTTGGCCGGTAGCGGGAGTCGCTCCTACAATGAGCAGTTCTTC. Its translation: CASSLAGSGSRSYNEQFF.

This rearrangement joins TRBV11-3 to TRBJ1-4; D unresolved. This CDR3 has 12 amino acids. Per germline, CDR1 SGHNT and CDR2 YENEEA. Between the trimmed V and J ends, which lost 5 bases and 8 bases, there was a span of 9 bases. The CDR3 DNA sequence: TGTGCCAGCAGCCGGACGGGGGAAAAACTGTTTTTT. This gives the protein CASSRTGEKLFF.

This chain connects TRBV29-1 to TRBJ1-1, with 7 nucleotides matching TRBD1. V lost 5 bases, J lost 2 bases, and 5 bases stayed unmatched. The CDR3 has 13 residues. Per the germline V gene, CDR1 is SQVTM and CDR2 is ANQGSEA. The CDR3 is CSVWDRENTEAFF. For the CDR3, the DNA is TGCAGCGTTTGGGACAGAGAAAACACTGAAGCTTTCTTT.

The gene calls are TRBV11-3 and TRBJ2-1, with 7 nucleotides matching TRBD2. J gave up 8 bases and V 6 bases, and 13 bases lay outside the gene matches. Germline V CDR1 and CDR2: SGHNT, YENEEA. The CDR3 sequence is 15 residues long. As DNA, the CDR3 is TGTGCCAGCAGGCCGGGGGGACTCCTGACCCATGAGCAGTTCTTC. This gives the protein CASRPGGLLTHEQFF.

The chain combines TRBV7-2 with TRBJ2-7, with TRBD2 matching 11 bases. V lost 1 base to trimming and J lost 6 bases; unmatched junction nucleotides: 8. This CDR3 has 16 residues. The germline CDR1 and CDR2 sequences are SGHTA and FQGNSA. CDR3 nucleotides: TGTGCCAGCAGCTTAGGGTTAGCGGGAGGGATGGGCGAGCAGTACTTC. Its translation is CASSLGLAGGMGEQYF.

The chain uses TRBV9 and TRBJ2-2; the D gene is possibly TRBD2 (5 bases). The CDR3 is 14 residues long. Germline V gene sequence: CDR1 SGDLS, CDR2 YYNGEE. Trimming pared 4 bases from V and 4 bases from J, leaving 11 bases between. The CDR3 reads CASSPWGVTGELFF. For the CDR3, the DNA is TGTGCCAGCAGCCCATGGGGAGTCACCGGGGAGCTGTTTTTT.

The chain is built from TRBV6-5 and TRBJ1-2, with TRBD1 matching 9 bases. The CDR3 extends over 15 amino acids. J gave up 2 bases and V 0 bases, and 1 base lay outside the gene matches. The germline CDR1 and CDR2 sequences are MNHEY and SVGAGI. CDR3 bases: TGTGCCAGCAGTTACTCTGGGACAGGGAACTATGGCTACACCTTC. Residues: CASSYSGTGNYGYTF.

This rearrangement joins TRBV7-8 to TRBJ1-1; TRBD1 matches at 7 bases. V lost 5 bases and J lost 5; bases outside the gene matches: 8. The CDR3 runs 14 residues. Germline CDR1 SGHVS, CDR2 FQNEAQ. This CDR3 reads CASSAQQGQTEAFF. As DNA, the CDR3 is TGTGCCAGCAGCGCACAACAGGGACAGACTGAAGCTTTCTTT.

The chain links TRBV19 to TRBJ2-5; D is possibly TRBD2 (6 bases). The CDR3 covers 16 residues. CDR1 is LNHDA, CDR2 SQIVND, per germline (reference sequence). V lost 4 bases, J lost 1 base, and 16 bases lay in between. The CDR3 region has the DNA TGTGCCAGTAGTAGGGGAGGCGGGGCCCTCCAAGAGACCCAGTACTTC. Translated: CASSRGGGALQETQYF. The variable domain in full, with the rest retrieved from reference TRBV19 and TRBJ2-5, is DGGITQSPKYLFRKEGQNVTLSCEQNLNHDAMYWYRQDPGQGLRLIYYSQIVNDFQKGDIAEGYSVSREKKESFPLTVTSAQKNPTAFYLCASSRGGGALQETQYFGPGTRLLVL.

This clone was observed a single time. The chain couples TRBV4-1 to TRBJ1-3, with TRBD1 as a possible D gene (5 bases). Trimming took off 0 bases at V and 4 bases at J, with 13 bases between the two ends. Germline assignment: CDR1 MGHRA and CDR2 YSYEKL. The CDR3 has 16 residues. DNA for the CDR3: TGCGCCAGCAGCCAAGATAAAGGGGCGAGGGGAAACACCATATATTTT. The encoded protein is CASSQDKGARGNTIYF.

The chain links TRBV15 to TRBJ2-3; 9 nucleotides align to TRBD1. The CDR3 sequence is 15 residues long. Germline V lookup: CDR1 LNHNV, CDR2 YYDKDF (reference sequence). The junction had 10 bases not matched to a gene; V was cut back by 6 bases and J by 6 bases. The CDR3 region is CATRTGTGIRDTQYF. In DNA, the CDR3 is TGTGCCACCAGAACCGGGACAGGGATCCGGGATACGCAGTATTTT.

The CDR3 coding sequence is TGTGCCTGGGCAGCAGGGCAGGGGCCCGATACGCAGTATTTT. This translates into CAWAAGQGPDTQYF. The genes are TRBV30 and TRBJ2-3; possible D gene TRBD1, 6 bases. Per the germline V gene, CDR1 is GTSNPN and CDR2 is SVGIG (reference sequence). Trimming took 5 bases from V and 6 from J, leaving 18 bases between them. The CDR3 runs to 14 residues. Together with reference TRBV30 and TRBJ2-3, the CDR3 gives the full variable domain: SQTIHQWPATLVQPVGSPLSLECTVEGTSNPNLYWYRQAAGRGLQLLFYSVGIGQISSEVPQNLSASRPQDRQFILSSKKLLLSDSGFYLCAWAAGQGPDTQYFGPGTRLTVL.

This rearrangement joins TRBV7-2 to TRBJ1-1; D gene uncertain. CDR1 and CDR2 from the germline V gene are SGHTA and FQGNSA. V was cut by 2 bases and J by 7 bases, with 17 bases left in between. The CDR3 contains 15 residues. The CDR3 region is CASSLSVSFTVEAFF. In DNA form, the CDR3 reads TGTGCCAGCAGCTTATCGGTTAGTTTCACAGTTGAAGCTTTCTTT.

This chain links TRBV3-1 (or the pseudogene TRBV3-2) with TRBJ2-4; perhaps TRBD2 as D (6 bases). Germline V gives CDR1 LGHDT, CDR2 YNNKEL (reference sequence). CDR3 length equals 14 residues. V was clipped by 4 bases and J by 6 bases, with 13 bases between them. CDR3 protein: CASSPLAEPNIQYF. Written as DNA, the CDR3 is TGTGCCAGCAGCCCACTAGCCGAGCCAAACATTCAGTACTTC.

This chain joins TRBV5-1 and TRBJ1-2, with 7 bases fitting TRBD1. Trimming cost V 4 bases and J 1 base; bases outside gene matches: 7. This CDR3 is built from 15 residues. Germline V gives CDR1 SGHRS, CDR2 YFSETQ. CDR3 in amino acids: CASSEWTGVNYGYTF. The CDR3 DNA sequence: TGCGCCAGCAGCGAGTGGACAGGTGTTAACTATGGCTACACCTTC.

The chain links TRBV5-8 to TRBJ1-1; 9 positions match TRBD1. The trim removed 2 bases at V and 3 bases at J, leaving 5 bases unmatched. The CDR3 totals 15 residues. Germline CDR1 reads SGHTS; CDR2 reads YDEGEE. CDR3 residues: CASSFDRGGDTEAFF. As DNA, the CDR3 is TGTGCCAGCAGCTTCGACAGGGGGGGGGACACTGAAGCTTTCTTT.

In DNA, the CDR3 is TGTGCCAGCAGCCAAAGCACAGGGGGGGTCGAGCAGTACTTC. Its protein is CASSQSTGGVEQYF. The J gene is TRBJ2-7, the V gene TRBV3-1 (or the pseudogene TRBV3-2), with TRBD1 as a possible D gene (8 bases). From germline, CDR1 is LGHDT and CDR2 YNNKEL (reference sequence). V lost 2 bases and J lost 6, with 14 bases in between. This CDR3 contains 14 residues.

CDR3: CASSIGEGDTEAFF. The CDR3, as DNA: TGTGCCAGTAGTATTGGGGAGGGGGACACTGAAGCTTTCTTT. The chain has TRBV19 and TRBJ1-1, with D possibly TRBD1 on 6 matching bases. Between the trimmed V and J ends, which lost 3 bases and 3 bases, there was a span of 11 bases. CDR1 and CDR2 from the germline V gene are LNHDA and SQIVND (reference sequence). The CDR3 is made up of 14 amino acids.

This clone was seen more than once but under ten times. V gene TRBV4-3 combines with J gene TRBJ2-1; no definite D call. The CDR3 is 17 amino acids. V was shortened by 0 bases and J by 0 bases, with 12 bases between the two germline ends. Germline loops: CDR1 LGHNA, CDR2 YSLEER. The DNA of the CDR3 is TGCGCCAGCAGCCAAGATCTGAACCGGTTCTCCTACAATGAGCAGTTCTTC. Translated: CASSQDLNRFSYNEQFF.

This clone occurred a few times. The V gene is TRBV7-8, the J gene TRBJ2-7, with 7 bases matching TRBD1. The ends lost 5 bases at V and 3 bases at J; junction bases unmatched: 7. The CDR3 length is 14 residues. In germline, CDR1 is SGHVS, CDR2 FQNEAQ. The CDR3 spells CASSLRDSNYEQYF. The CDR3, as DNA: TGTGCCAGCAGCCTCCGGGACAGCAACTACGAGCAGTACTTC.

The chain joins TRBV19 to TRBJ1-2; 7 bases are a match to TRBD1. J gave up 4 bases and V 4 bases, and 9 bases lay outside the gene matches. Germline V gene lookup returns CDR1 LNHDA and CDR2 SQIVND (reference sequence). CDR3 length equals 15 residues. DNA of the CDR3: TGTGCCAGTAGTACGAAAGGACAGGCGACCTATGGCTACACCTTC. Translated, it gives CASSTKGQATYGYTF.

CDR3 residues: CASSPRDRDSYEQYF. The CDR3 nucleotides read TGTGCCAGCAGCCCCAGGGACAGGGACTCCTACGAGCAGTACTTC. J is TRBJ2-7 and V is TRBV9; 9 positions agree with TRBD1. The CDR3 consists of 15 residues. Germline assignment: CDR1 SGDLS and CDR2 YYNGEE. V shed 4 bases and J 0 bases; nucleotides not matched to a gene: 5. Complete variable domain (other parts from reference TRBV9 and TRBJ2-7): DSGVTQTPKHLITATGQRVTLRCSPRSGDLSVYWYQQSLDQGLQFLIQYYNGEERAKGNILERFSAQQFPDLHSELNLSSLELGDSALYFCASSPRDRDSYEQYFGPGTRLTVT.

This CDR3 reads CATSRVRSDEKLFF. The DNA of the CDR3 is TGTGCCACCAGCAGAGTACGATCGGATGAAAAACTGTTTTTT. This chain joins TRBV15 and TRBJ1-4; D unresolved. V shed 1 base and J shed 6 bases, with 9 bases lying between them. Germline loops: CDR1 LNHNV, CDR2 YYDKDF (reference sequence). The CDR3 loop spans 14 amino acids.

CDR3 sequence: CASSGSPNQPQHF. CDR3 nucleotide sequence: TGCGCCAGCAGCGGGAGTCCGAATCAGCCCCAGCATTTT. The chain uses TRBV5-1 and TRBJ1-5; D gene unclear. V lost 4 bases to trimming and J lost 4 bases, with 9 bases between them. CDR1 and CDR2 from the germline V gene are SGHRS and YFSETQ. The CDR3 is 13 residues long.

The J gene is TRBJ1-2, the V gene TRBV24-1; the D gene is possibly TRBD1 (5 bases). The V gene's germline CDR1 is KGHDR and CDR2 SFDVKD. This CDR3 has 15 amino acids. The ends were cut back, 4 bases at V and 0 bases at J, with 11 bases in the middle. The CDR3 loop is CATSESTGSNYGYTF. CDR3 coding DNA: TGTGCCACCAGTGAAAGTACAGGATCTAACTATGGCTACACCTTC.

The chain joins TRBV13 to TRBJ2-3; D is possibly TRBD2 (6 bases). The CDR3 consists of 18 residues. V lost 5 bases and J lost 0, with 21 bases in between. The V gene's germline CDR1 is PRHDT and CDR2 FYEKMQ (reference sequence). The CDR3 reads CASSDTSLAGRSTDTQYF. In DNA form, the CDR3 reads TGTGCCAGCAGCGACACCTCCCTTGCGGGACGGAGCACAGATACGCAGTATTTT. The full variable domain, completed using reference TRBV13 and TRBJ2-3, is AAGVIQSPRHLIKEKRETATLKCYPIPRHDTVYWYQQGPGQDPQFLISFYEKMQSDKGSIPDRFSAQQFSDYHSELNMSSLELGDSALYFCASSDTSLAGRSTDTQYFGPGTRLTVL.

The chain uses TRBV5-1 and TRBJ1-4; D gene ambiguous. Germline CDR1 reads SGHRS; CDR2 reads YFSETQ. This CDR3 comprises 14 residues. The V and J ends lost 4 bases and 5 bases respectively, with 12 bases between them. This CDR3 reads CASSTLGGNEKLFF. In DNA, the CDR3 is TGCGCCAGCAGCACCCTTGGAGGCAATGAAAAACTGTTTTTT.

The V call is TRBV4-1, the J call TRBJ1-5; D remains ambiguous. The CDR3 is 16 residues long. V lost 0 bases to trimming and J lost 7 bases, with 16 bases between them. Looked up from germline, CDR1 is MGHRA and CDR2 is YSYEKL. DNA for the CDR3: TGCGCCAGCAGCCAAGACCCGTTAAGTGAGTACCAGCCCCAGCATTTT. Its translation: CASSQDPLSEYQPQHF.

In its sample, this clone was seen once. The junction shows a germline mismatch at one end, possibly a read error. V and J are TRBV7-2 and TRBJ2-3; 8 positions agree with TRBD2. Looked up from germline, CDR1 is SGHTA and CDR2 is FQGNSA. The CDR3 is 15 amino acids. The CDR3 region has the DNA TGTGCAAGCACCCTGACTAGCGCCAGCACAGATACGCAGTATTTT. Translated, it gives CASTLTSASTDTQYF.